Sequencing of this T cell receptor (beta chain) was carried out in a study of blood T cell repertoires in COVID-19. This table comes from immunoSEQ multiplex PCR, and its TCRdb copy is limited to in-frame clones, with some not included. The sample shows under 200,000 clones, roughly 78% of them seen only once. The CDR3 has 13 residues. Germline CDR1 is DFQATT and CDR2 is SNEGSKA (reference sequence). V dropped 3 bases and J dropped 3 bases, with 11 bases sitting between them. This rearrangement joins TRBV20-1 to TRBJ1-2; no clear D. The sample consisted of PBMCs or T cells enriched from blood (not recorded which). This receptor was taken from a woman between 65 and 79 years old in a cohort exposed to, infected with or recovered from COVID-19 (not recorded which). CDR3: CSASGPGYYGYTF. DNA for the CDR3: TGCAGTGCTAGTGGTCCCGGGTACTATGGCTACACCTTC.